Each of the 26 T cell receptor beta chains below was sequenced from the same sample in a study of blood T cells in healthy people across ages. It was with a sample-barcoded 5' primer and a J-beta primer mix that a second PCR of about 6 to 12 cycles was run. TCRdb re-derived calls from the 5' RACE reads in MiXCR, one entry per CDR3 protein. The table includes about 730,000 distinct CDR3 sequences, around 46% detected once. Sequenced input: blood. These receptors all come from a woman aged 55 to 70 in good health.

V is TRBV6-5 and J is TRBJ2-5; 11 bases are a match to TRBD1. Germline loops: CDR1 MNHEY, CDR2 SVGAGI. The CDR3 is made up of 16 amino acids. Losses at the gene ends were 2 bases for V and 11 bases for J; bases not matched to a gene: 13. The CDR3 DNA follows: TGTGCCAGCAGTTACAAGACCGGGACAGGGGGTAGAGAGCAGTACTTC. Translating it yields CASSYKTGTGGREQYF.

This chain joins TRBV27 and TRBJ2-1; 8 bases agree with TRBD2. Germline V gene lookup returns CDR1 MNHEY and CDR2 SMNVEV (reference sequence). Trimming took 1 base from V and 1 from J; bases not matched to a gene: 12. CDR3 length: 19 residues. CDR3 region: CASSLFISPLAASYNEQFF. CDR3 sequence (DNA): TGTGCCAGCAGTTTATTTATCTCCCCACTAGCGGCATCCTACAATGAGCAGTTCTTC.

About this clonotype itself: Possible read error: a much larger clone is one base away. J is TRBJ1-2 and V is TRBV10-3, with D possibly TRBD1 on 5 matching bases. CDR1 ENHRY and CDR2 SYGVKD come from the germline V gene. CDR3 length: 16 residues. Here the CDR3 reads CAISSGTSMRSNGHTF. The CDR3 DNA follows: TGTGCCATCAGTTCCGGGACCAGCATGCGGAGCAATGGCCACACCTTC.

The chain links TRBV21-1 to TRBJ1-5; TRBD1 reflects the table's D call only, with no check against the DNA. TRBV21-1 represents a pseudogene. The length of the CDR3 is 16 residues. The CDR3 here is CASSPIWGRDNQPQHF. The CDR3 bases are TGTGCCAGCAGCCCTATATGGGGGCGAGACAATCAGCCCCAGCATTTT.

The rearrangement joins TRBV10-3 to TRBJ1-2, with D possibly matching TRBD1 (6 bases). The CDR3 totals 14 residues. Germline V lookup: CDR1 ENHRY, CDR2 SYGVKD. Trimming took 5 bases from V and 2 from J, leaving 12 bases between them. The CDR3 loop reads CAISRTQGNYGYTF. In DNA form, the CDR3 reads TGTGCCATCAGTCGGACACAGGGCAACTATGGCTACACCTTC.

The chain joins TRBV13 to TRBJ1-1, with D unresolved. V lost 1 base and J lost 4, with 7 bases in between. Germline-derived CDR1 and CDR2 are PRHDT and FYEKMQ (reference sequence). The CDR3 spans 13 residues. The DNA of the CDR3 is TGTGCCAGCAGCTTAGTTGCCGGCACTGAAGCTTTCTTT. As protein: CASSLVAGTEAFF.

This chain joins TRBV10-3 and TRBJ2-7; the match to TRBD1 covers 8 bases. Matching the DNA end better, TRBJ2-4 makes the J call doubtful. This CDR3 spans 15 amino acids. Germline V gene lookup returns CDR1 ENHRY and CDR2 SYGVKD. CDR3 DNA sequence: TGTGCCATCAGGGCGGACAGGGTGGGGGAAAACATTCAGTACTTC. Translated: CAIRADRVGENIQYF.

The chain is built from TRBV20-1 and TRBJ2-3; TRBD1 or TRBD2 may be the D gene (5 bases each). The germline V gene encodes CDR1 DFQATT and CDR2 SNEGSKA (reference sequence). The CDR3 has 15 residues. The V and J ends lost 0 bases and 2 bases respectively, with 12 bases between them. The CDR3 DNA reads as TGCAGTGCTAGAGATCTGGGGACCCCCACAGATACGCAGTATTTT. The encoded protein is CSARDLGTPTDTQYF.

The chain couples TRBV6-2 or TRBV6-3 to TRBJ2-2, with D uncertain. Germline CDR1 and CDR2: MNHEY and SVGEGT. The CDR3 totals 13 residues. V shed 6 bases and J shed 9 bases, with 14 bases lying between them. The CDR3 is CASRSGGRRELFF. The CDR3 nucleotides read TGTGCCAGCAGGTCCGGTGGCCGCCGGGAGCTGTTTTTT.

The genes are TRBV20-1 and TRBJ2-1, with D possibly matching TRBD2 (5 bases). The end of the DNA fits TRBJ2-7 better, so the J call may be wrong. Germline CDR1 and CDR2: DFQATT and SNEGSKA (reference sequence). This CDR3 has 14 amino acids. This CDR3 is CSAATRLKDNEQYF. In DNA form, the CDR3 reads TGCAGTGCCGCAACTCGACTAAAAGACAATGAGCAGTACTTC.

The chain employs TRBV21-1 and TRBJ2-5; TRBD1, the table's D call, lacks a check against the DNA. TRBV21-1 counts as a pseudogene. The CDR3 covers 16 residues. The chain's CDR3 is CASSREDRGKEETQYF. CDR3 nucleotide sequence: TGTGCCAGCAGCAGGGAGGACAGGGGGAAAGAAGAGACCCAGTACTTC.

J is TRBJ1-2 and V is TRBV12-3 or TRBV12-4; D is possibly TRBD1 (5 bases). This CDR3 is built from 14 residues. The germline V and J ends were trimmed by 2 bases and 2 bases, with 9 bases remaining between them. The CDR3 reads CASSLRTRNYGYTF. DNA of the CDR3: TGTGCCAGCAGTTTAAGGACACGCAACTATGGCTACACCTTC.

Concerning this clonotype: An end of the junction differs from the germline gene, which may be a read error. This sequence joins TRBV6-2 or TRBV6-3 and TRBJ2-3; D not resolved. CDR1 MNHEY and CDR2 SVGEGT come from the germline V gene. The CDR3 runs 16 residues. The CDR3 DNA reads TGTGTCAGCAGTTACCCGGACGGAGCTTACACAGATACGCAGTATTTT. The encoded protein is CVSSYPDGAYTDTQYF.

The CDR3 DNA is TGCAGTGCTAGAGATTTGACAGGGGGTAACCCCTATGGCTACACCTTC. Translated: CSARDLTGGNPYGYTF. V usage is TRBV20-1 and J usage is TRBJ1-2; 9 positions agree with TRBD1. The ends lost 0 bases at V and 4 bases at J; junction bases unmatched: 9. The germline V gene has CDR1 DFQATT and CDR2 SNEGSKA (reference sequence). CDR3 length equals 16 residues.

This clonotype was detected only a few times. The J gene is TRBJ1-5, the V gene TRBV20-1, with 9 bases that match TRBD1. V dropped 3 bases and J dropped 3; count of bases not matched to a gene: 9. Germline V gene data show CDR1 as DFQATT and CDR2 as SNEGSKA (reference sequence). The CDR3 totals 16 residues. CDR3 DNA: TGCAGTGCTAGTTCCGAGACAGGGGGTATCAATCAGCCCCAGCATTTT. Protein product: CSASSETGGINQPQHF.

This clonotype was detected only a few times. The V and J genes are TRBV20-1 and TRBJ2-5, with 10 nucleotides matching TRBD2. V lost 0 bases and J lost 5; bases outside the gene matches: 9. CDR1 and CDR2 (germline): DFQATT, SNEGSKA (reference sequence). This CDR3 contains 16 residues. The CDR3 DNA sequence: TGCAGTGCTAGAGATGAGCGGGGGGGCCTCTGGGAGACCCAGTACTTC. Residues: CSARDERGGLWETQYF.

This rearrangement joins TRBV20-1 to TRBJ2-1, with TRBD1 identical over 7 bases. Germline assignment: CDR1 DFQATT and CDR2 SNEGSKA (reference sequence). The CDR3 is made up of 15 amino acids. Trimming at V came to 6 bases and at J to 3 bases, leaving 11 bases not matched to a gene. For the CDR3, the DNA is TGCAGTGCCACCGGCGCCCAGGGGGTCTACAATGAGCAGTTCTTC. It translates to CSATGAQGVYNEQFF.

This clonotype was found a few times. The chain's CDR3 is CAISASGTWDEQYF. CDR3 sequence (DNA): TGTGCCATCAGTGCTAGCGGGACCTGGGATGAGCAGTACTTC. The chain employs TRBV10-3 and TRBJ2-5; TRBD2 agrees at 9 bases. Per germline, CDR1 ENHRY and CDR2 SYGVKD. V dropped 4 bases and J dropped 11; count of bases not matched to a gene: 11. This CDR3 is built from 14 residues.

The chain employs TRBV6-1 and TRBJ2-5, with a weak D call TRBD1 (6 bases). The DNA matches TRBJ2-7 better at its end, which makes the J call doubtful. The CDR3 loop spans 14 amino acids. The germline V gene has CDR1 MNHNS and CDR2 SASEGT. CDR3 amino acids: CASSDQDRSLEQYF. CDR3 bases: TGTGCCAGCAGTGATCAGGACAGATCCCTCGAGCAGTACTTC.

The chain couples TRBV7-9 to TRBJ1-2; D is unresolved. Germline CDR1 is SEHNR and CDR2 is FQNEAQ (reference sequence). This CDR3 spans 15 amino acids. Trimming cost V 1 base and J 5 bases, with 14 bases left between them. In DNA form, the CDR3 reads TGTGCCAGCAGCTTAGACCCCGGGAGGGTTTATGGCTACACCTTC. Translation: CASSLDPGRVYGYTF.

The chain carries TRBV6-2 or TRBV6-3 and TRBJ2-1, with D unclear. Trimming stripped 5 bases from V and 0 bases from J, with 11 bases between. The CDR3 covers 15 residues. The germline CDR1 and CDR2 sequences are MNHEY and SVGEGT. For the CDR3, the DNA is TGTGCCAGCAGTCACCCCGGAGTCTCCTACAATGAGCAGTTCTTC. Translating gives CASSHPGVSYNEQFF.

The chain recombines TRBV12-3 or TRBV12-4 with TRBJ2-5; either TRBD1 or TRBD2 may fit D (6 bases each). The V end was cut by 5 bases, the J end by 11 bases, with 21 bases between. This CDR3 comprises 14 residues. As DNA, the CDR3 is TGTGCCAGCAGTCCCACGGGGGCCGAGGGGGAGCAGTACTTC. The encoded protein is CASSPTGAEGEQYF.

This clonotype turned up a few times. CDR3 sequence (DNA): TGTGCCAGCAGCTTAGGTCGAGGGGCTAGCACAGATACGCAGTATTTT. Its protein product is CASSLGRGASTDTQYF. The chain is built from TRBV11-2 and TRBJ2-3, with D perhaps TRBD1 or TRBD2 (5 bases each). The CDR3 sequence is 16 residues long. Germline lookup yields CDR1 SGHAT and CDR2 FQNNGV. V was shortened by 1 base and J by 0 bases, with 11 bases between the two germline ends.

This clonotype was recorded only once. V is TRBV20-1 and J is TRBJ2-3; D ambiguous. CDR1 and CDR2 (germline): DFQATT, SNEGSKA (reference sequence). CDR3 size: 13 residues. V was trimmed by 3 bases and J by 4 bases, leaving 11 bases between them. This chain's CDR3 is CSASQPTPDTQYF. The CDR3 nucleotides read TGCAGTGCTAGCCAACCGACCCCAGATACGCAGTATTTT.

The rearrangement uses TRBV10-1 and TRBJ1-1, with D tentatively TRBD1 (5 bases). Trimming pared 2 bases from V and 11 bases from J, leaving 18 bases between. The V gene's germline CDR1 is WNHNN and CDR2 SYGVQD (reference sequence). CDR3 size: 14 residues. The CDR3 coding sequence is TGCGCCAGCAGTGAGGGCAGGGAGACTACTAGCGCTTTCTTT. Protein product: CASSEGRETTSAFF.

The rearrangement uses TRBV29-1 and TRBJ2-1; D is undetermined. V was cut by 3 bases and J by 9 bases, with 9 bases left in between. CDR1 and CDR2 (germline): SQVTM, ANQGSEA. CDR3 size: 11 residues. The DNA of the CDR3 is TGCAGCGTTGAGGTTCTGGCTGAGCAGTTCTTC. It translates to CSVEVLAEQFF.